The TCR beta chain described here comes from a study of shared clonotypes between healthy human individuals. Study overall: Used for every donor were three CD4 naive, three CD4 memory, two CD8 naive and one CD8 memory plate.

It was across several immunoSEQ plates that each subset's genomic DNA was evenly split. Profiled with immunoSEQ multiplex PCR; TCRdb holds only in-frame clones, not every one. The sample has about 2.3 million clones; just over 90% are singletons. Germline assignment: CDR1 SGHRS and CDR2 YFSETQ. The CDR3 consists of 13 residues. V was shortened by 1 base and J by 3 bases, with 7 bases between the two germline ends. The receptor comes from a man aged 18-30 years in good health. Some clones in this sample may be carry-over from other donors' samples. The rearrangement uses TRBV5-1 and TRBJ1-2, with D unresolved. Sequenced input: naive CD4+ T cells from PBMCs. Subset specified: CD45RA+ positively selected. The CDR3 coding sequence is TGCGCCAGCAGCTTGAACAGCTACTATGGCTACACCTTC. It translates to CASSLNSYYGYTF.